Following are 3 T cell receptor beta chains from one sample sequenced in a study of cytomegalovirus exposure and HLA in healthy donors. It was with 60 Vbeta and 13 Jbeta primers that the PCR ran. Sequencing used immunoSEQ multiplex PCR; TCRdb keeps in-frame clones, though not all of them. The repertoire includes 130,000 or so clones, 66% of them detected once, and 6.5% sits in the top ten. The sample was PBMCs. These receptor sequences come from a woman aged 55-75 years in good health and CMV-seronegative.

The chain is built from TRBV19 and TRBJ2-4; 9 bases map to TRBD1. CDR1 is LNHDA and CDR2 is SQIVND in the germline V gene (reference sequence). The junction had 12 bases not matched to a gene; V was cut back by 8 bases and J by 7 bases. CDR3 length: 15 amino acids. CDR3 sequence (DNA): TGTGCCAGTTGGGGGGGACAGGGACGAGGTAACATTCAGTACTTC. Its protein product is CASWGGQGRGNIQYF.

Comments on this clone: The same CDR3 can be traced to other DNA sequences in this sample. V usage is TRBV5-1 and J usage is TRBJ2-1; 10 bases agree with TRBD2. CDR3 length equals 16 residues. CDR1 and CDR2 (germline): SGHRS, YFSETQ. J was trimmed by 2 bases and V by 4 bases; bases with no gene match: 6. The CDR3 sequence: CASSLASGGAYNEQFF. The CDR3 DNA reads TGCGCCAGCAGCCTGGCGAGCGGGGGGGCCTACAATGAGCAGTTCTTC.

The V gene is TRBV5-8, the J gene TRBJ1-1; tentative D call: TRBD1 (5 bases). The CDR3 runs 14 residues. V gave up 4 bases and J gave up 2 bases, with 12 bases separating them. From germline, CDR1 is SGHTS and CDR2 YDEGEE. The CDR3 protein is CASSTDRRNTEAFF. Written as DNA, the CDR3 is TGTGCCAGCAGCACAGACAGAAGAAACACTGAAGCTTTCTTT.